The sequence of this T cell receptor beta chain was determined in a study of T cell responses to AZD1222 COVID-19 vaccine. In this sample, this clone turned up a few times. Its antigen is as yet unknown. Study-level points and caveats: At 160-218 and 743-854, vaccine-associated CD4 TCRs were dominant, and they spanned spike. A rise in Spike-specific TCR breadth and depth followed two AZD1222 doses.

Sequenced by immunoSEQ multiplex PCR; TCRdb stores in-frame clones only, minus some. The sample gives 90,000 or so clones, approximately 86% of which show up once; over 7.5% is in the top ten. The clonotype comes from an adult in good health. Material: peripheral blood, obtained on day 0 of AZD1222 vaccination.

In DNA, the CDR3 is TGTGCCAGCAGCTTCATGGCGGGAGCGGTCACCGGGGAGCTGTTTTTT. Residues: CASSFMAGAVTGELFF. V gene TRBV7-2 combines with J gene TRBJ2-2; TRBD2 matches 7 bases. Germline V gene sequence: CDR1 SGHTA, CDR2 FQGNSA. The V and J ends lost 3 bases and 4 bases, in that order; junction bases with no gene match: 8. The CDR3 length is 16 residues.